These T cell receptor beta chains were read from a single sample in a study of shared clonotypes between healthy human individuals. Repertoires were generated with immunoSEQ multiplex PCR, while TCRdb's copy carries only in-frame clones and drops some. The sample has about 2.4 million clones, roughly 93% seen once. Sequencing was done on a sample of naive CD4+ T cells from PBMCs. The receptors here all came from a man aged 18-30 years in good health. Some clones in this sample may be carry-over from other donors' samples. Both conserved end residues are part of each CDR3. The order of the fields is D gene, J gene, clone size, V gene, CDR3 DNA, CDR3 protein. A D gene is named only where the DNA matches it firmly. Some rows have no size entry. The others give once, few or many, or a class for an expanded clone.

. | TRBJ2-6 | . | TRBV9 | TGTGCCAGCAGCGTAGCGGTCGCTGGGGCCAACGTCCTGACTTTC | CASSVAVAGANVLTF
. | TRBJ2-1 | . | TRBV10-3 | TGTGCCATCTCCATAGACAATGAGCAGTTCTTC | CAISIDNEQFF
. | TRBJ2-7 | . | TRBV11-2 | TGTGCCAGCAGCTTGGCGGGGGCAGGCTACGAGCAGTACTTC | CASSLAGAGYEQYF
TRBD1 | TRBJ1-5 | . | TRBV4-2 | TGTGCCAGCAGCCAGACAGGGGGCGGGCAGCCCCAGCATTTT | CASSQTGGGQPQHF
TRBD2 | TRBJ2-1 | . | TRBV7-3 | TGTGCCAGCAGCTTAACTACTAGCGGGAGGCCTGGCGGTAATGAGCAGTTCTTC | CASSLTTSGRPGGNEQFF
. | TRBJ1-5 | . | TRBV5-8 | TGTGCCAGCAGCTTGAGGGGCTCTGGACAGCCCCAGCATTTT | CASSLRGSGQPQHF
. | TRBJ1-1 | . | TRBV19 | TGTGCCAGTAGTTTCGACAGGTTTACTGAAGCTTTCTTT | CASSFDRFTEAFF
. | TRBJ1-2 | . | TRBV6-1 | TGTGCCAGCAGTGAAGCGGACAGAACGTATGGCTACACCTTC | CASSEADRTYGYTF
. | TRBJ1-1 | . | TRBV6-5 | TGTGCCAGCACATGGCAGGGTGGTTCCAACACTGAAGCTTTCTTT | CASTWQGGSNTEAFF
. | TRBJ1-5 | . | TRBV18 | TGTGCCACCTCAGGGGAAAGCAATCAGCCCCAGCATTTT | CATSGESNQPQHF
. | TRBJ2-1 | once | TRBV7-3 | TGTGCCAGCAGCTTGCGGGGAAGCTCCTACAATGAGCAGTTCTTC | CASSLRGSSYNEQFF
TRBD1 | TRBJ1-1 | . | TRBV7-9 | TGTGCCAGCAGCTTATTCGGGGGACAGGGGTACAGTGAAGCTTTCTTT | CASSLFGGQGYSEAFF
. | TRBJ1-1 | . | TRBV10-2 | TGCGCCAGCAGTGGACCAGGGCAGGGCGGGAAGGAGGCTTTCTTT | CASSGPGQGGKEAFF
. | TRBJ1-3 | once | TRBV19 | TGTGCCAGTATACGGAGCTCTGGAAACACCATATATTTT | CASIRSSGNTIYF
. | TRBJ2-3 | . | TRBV7-3 | TGTGCCAGCAGCCCAGGGGGGGGCACAGATACGCAGTATTTT | CASSPGGGTDTQYF
. | TRBJ2-3 | . | TRBV5-4 | TGTGCCAGCAGCCACCTTTCGCCCACAGATACGCAGTATTTT | CASSHLSPTDTQYF
TRBD1 | TRBJ2-7 | . | TRBV28 | TGTGCCAGCAGTGAACCGGGACAGGGCCACTACGAGCAGTACTTC | CASSEPGQGHYEQYF
. | TRBJ2-1 | . | TRBV11-2 | TGTGCCAGCAGCTCGCTAAGACGGGACACTAATGAGCAGTTCTTC | CASSSLRRDTNEQFF
. | TRBJ1-4 | . | TRBV19 | TGTGCCAGTAGCCCCTCTAATGAAAAACTGTTTTTT | CASSPSNEKLFF
. | TRBJ2-1 | . | TRBV6-1 | TGTGCCAGCAGAGGCGGCCAGACCTACAATGAGCAGTTCTTC | CASRGGQTYNEQFF
TRBD2 | TRBJ2-7 | once | TRBV9 | TGTGCCAGCAGCGTAGGTGGGACTAGCGGGAACTACGAGCAGTACTTC | CASSVGGTSGNYEQYF
. | TRBJ1-2 | . | TRBV6-5 | TGTGCCAGCAGATTGGCAGGAGGTTCTTATGGCTACACCTTC | CASRLAGGSYGYTF
TRBD1 | TRBJ1-1 | . | TRBV19 | TGTGCCAGTAGGGACAGGGGCTACACTGAAGCTTTCTTT | CASRDRGYTEAFF
. | TRBJ2-7 | . | TRBV28 | TGTGCCAGCAGTTTCAACTCGTTAGTGGGACGGTACGAGCAGTACTTC | CASSFNSLVGRYEQYF
TRBD1 | TRBJ1-2 | . | TRBV28 | TGTGCCAGCAGTTTATCGAGGGGGCGCAGGTCGGGCTACACCTTC | CASSLSRGRRSGYTF
TRBD1 | TRBJ2-2 | . | TRBV7-9 | TGTGCCAGCAGCTTAGGCACAGGGGTGGCCGGGGAGCTGTTTTTT | CASSLGTGVAGELFF
TRBD2 | TRBJ2-7 | . | TRBV6-1 | TGTGCCAGCAGTGAAAGCGGGAGGGTCCCCTACGAGCAGTACTTC | CASSESGRVPYEQYF
. | TRBJ2-7 | . | TRBV28 | TGTGCCAGCGCCGTAGGGGGGGAGGGTCGGTACGAGCAGTACTTC | CASAVGGEGRYEQYF